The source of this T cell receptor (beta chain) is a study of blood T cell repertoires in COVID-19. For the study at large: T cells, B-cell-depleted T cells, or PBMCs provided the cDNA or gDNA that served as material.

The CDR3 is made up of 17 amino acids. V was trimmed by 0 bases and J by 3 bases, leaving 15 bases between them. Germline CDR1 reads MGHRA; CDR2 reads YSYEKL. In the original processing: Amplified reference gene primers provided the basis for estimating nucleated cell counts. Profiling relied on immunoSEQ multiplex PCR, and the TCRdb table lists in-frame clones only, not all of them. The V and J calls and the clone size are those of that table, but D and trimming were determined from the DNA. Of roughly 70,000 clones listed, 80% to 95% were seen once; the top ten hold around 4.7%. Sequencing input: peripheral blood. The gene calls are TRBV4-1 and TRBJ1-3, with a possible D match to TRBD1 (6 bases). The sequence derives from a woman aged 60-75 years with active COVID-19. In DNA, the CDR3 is TGCGCCAGCAGCCAAGAAGGAACAGGGCCGAGTGGAAACACCATATATTTT. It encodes CASSQEGTGPSGNTIYF.